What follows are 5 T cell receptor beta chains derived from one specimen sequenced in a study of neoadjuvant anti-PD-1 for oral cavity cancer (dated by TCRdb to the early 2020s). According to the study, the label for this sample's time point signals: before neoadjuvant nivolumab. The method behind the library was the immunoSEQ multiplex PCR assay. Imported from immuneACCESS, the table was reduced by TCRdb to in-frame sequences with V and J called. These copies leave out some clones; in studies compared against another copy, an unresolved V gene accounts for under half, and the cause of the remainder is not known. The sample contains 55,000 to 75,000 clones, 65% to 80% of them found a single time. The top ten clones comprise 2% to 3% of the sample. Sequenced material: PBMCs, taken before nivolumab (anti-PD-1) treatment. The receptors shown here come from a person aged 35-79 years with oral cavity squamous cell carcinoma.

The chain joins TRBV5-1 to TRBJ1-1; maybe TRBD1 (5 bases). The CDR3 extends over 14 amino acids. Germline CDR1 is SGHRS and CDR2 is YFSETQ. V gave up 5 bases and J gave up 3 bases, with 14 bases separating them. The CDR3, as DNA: TGCGCCAGCAGACCGGACACGGCCTACACTGAAGCTTTCTTT. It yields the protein CASRPDTAYTEAFF. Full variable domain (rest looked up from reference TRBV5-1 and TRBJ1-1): KAGVTQTPRYLIKTRGQQVTLSCSPISGHRSVSWYQQTPGQGLQFLFEYFSETQRNKGNFPGRFSGRQFSNSRSEMNVSTLELGDSALYLCASRPDTAYTEAFFGQGTRLTVV.

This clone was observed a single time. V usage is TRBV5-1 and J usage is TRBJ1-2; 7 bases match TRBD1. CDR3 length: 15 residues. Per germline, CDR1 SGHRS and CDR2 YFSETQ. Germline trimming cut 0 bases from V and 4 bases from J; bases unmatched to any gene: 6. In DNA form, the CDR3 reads TGCGCCAGCAGCTTGGATGGACAGGCCGCCTATGGCTACACCTTC. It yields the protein CASSLDGQAAYGYTF.

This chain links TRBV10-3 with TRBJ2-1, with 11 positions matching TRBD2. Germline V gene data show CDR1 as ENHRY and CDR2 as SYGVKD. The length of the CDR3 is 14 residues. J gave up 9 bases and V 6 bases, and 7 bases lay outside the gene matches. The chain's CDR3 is CAIRGLAVGSEQFF. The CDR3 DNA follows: TGTGCCATCAGGGGACTAGCGGTCGGGTCTGAGCAGTTCTTC.

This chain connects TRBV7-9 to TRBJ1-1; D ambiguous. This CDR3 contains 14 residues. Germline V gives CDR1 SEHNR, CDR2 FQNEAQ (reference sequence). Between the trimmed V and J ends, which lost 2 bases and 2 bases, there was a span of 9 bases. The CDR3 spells CASSLRDLNTEAFF. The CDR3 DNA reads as TGTGCCAGCAGCTTACGAGACCTTAACACTGAAGCTTTCTTT.

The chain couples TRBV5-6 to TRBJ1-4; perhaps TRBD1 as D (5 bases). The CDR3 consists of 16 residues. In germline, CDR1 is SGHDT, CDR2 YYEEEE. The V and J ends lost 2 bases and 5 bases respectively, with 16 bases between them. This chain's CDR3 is CASSLETGTLNEKLFF. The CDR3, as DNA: TGTGCCAGCAGCTTAGAAACCGGGACGCTAAATGAAAAACTGTTTTTT.